This T cell receptor (beta chain) is drawn from a study of tumor-infiltrating lymphocytes in primary liver carcinoma. General study points: When set against blood, tumors had a significantly higher top-250-clone fraction (p = 0.039).

Germline DNA was also extracted, while the blood RNA originated from unsorted whole blood. With respect to this clonotype: Its target is not known.

Production of TCR beta cDNA used approximately 0.45 ug total RNA together with a constant-region primer. Libraries for TCR beta were built through three nested multiplex PCR rounds, which together made up a slightly modified ARM-PCR procedure. TCRdb reprocessed the multiplex PCR reads with MiXCR, giving one entry per CDR3 protein. The repertoire holds fewer than 350,000 distinct CDR3 sequences, less than 70% seen once, with roughly 6% in the top ten. The TCR sequence derives from a man aged 40-49 years with primary liver carcinoma and hepatitis B virus infection. The sample taken for sequencing was peripheral blood.

CDR3 protein: CASSWEGPSSGNTIYF. Written as DNA, the CDR3 is TGTGCCAGCAGTTGGGAGGGACCCTCCTCTGGAAACACCATATATTTT. The chain joins TRBV28 to TRBJ1-3, with D possibly TRBD1 on 5 matching bases. The CDR3 loop spans 16 amino acids. The V gene lost 4 bases and the J gene lost 0 bases, with 13 bases spanning the gap. Per the germline V gene, CDR1 is MDHEN and CDR2 is SYDVKM.